The 11 T cell receptor beta chains given below trace back to one sample, sequenced in a study of breast tumors, draining lymph nodes, adjacent tissues. The lymph nodes were axillary draining lymph nodes from breast cancer patients. TCRdb re-called the multiplex PCR reads with MiXCR, one entry per CDR3 protein. The sample lists roughly 110,000 distinct CDR3 sequences; under 40% were seen once. The sample consisted of axillary lymph node tissue. Receptors originate from a female donor with breast cancer. Some clones in this sample may be carry-over from other donors' samples.

This sequence joins TRBV9 and TRBJ2-5; 8 bases are a match to TRBD2. V was clipped by 3 bases and J by 4 bases; unmatched bases: 11. CDR3 length equals 16 residues. Germline values: CDR1 SGDLS, CDR2 YYNGEE. CDR3 DNA sequence: TGTGCCAGCAGCGCCGGGGCGGGGGGCAATAGAGAGACCCAGTACTTC. Translation gives CASSAGAGGNRETQYF.

This clonotype has just a few counts. One end of the junction is discordant with germline, which a read error may explain. This chain joins TRBV7-8 and TRBJ2-4; 9 bases fit TRBD2. The CDR3 totals 15 residues. Germline V gives CDR1 SGHVS, CDR2 FQNEAQ. The CDR3 sequence is CASSLAGGRINIQHF. CDR3 bases: TGTGCCAGCAGCTTGGCGGGGGGGCGTATAAACATTCAGCACTTC.

This chain connects TRBV5-1 to TRBJ1-5; D gene ambiguous. This CDR3 is built from 15 residues. The germline V gene has CDR1 SGHRS and CDR2 YFSETQ. The V end lost 2 bases, the J end lost 9 bases, and 18 bases lay between the germline ends. The CDR3: CASSFAKDGYRPQHF. The CDR3 bases are TGCGCCAGCAGCTTCGCCAAAGACGGTTATCGGCCCCAGCATTTT.

In this sample, this clonotype turned up many times. The genes are TRBV3-1 and TRBJ2-1, with D possibly being TRBD2 (6 bases). With 4 bases removed from V and 3 bases from J, the gap between germline ends came to 7 bases. Looked up from germline, CDR1 is LGHDT and CDR2 is YNNKEL (reference sequence). The CDR3 has 13 residues. Here the CDR3 DNA reads TGTGCCAGCAGCCCGGGACTCTACAATGAGCAGTTCTTC. Translation: CASSPGLYNEQFF.

This clonotype was recorded many times. The genes are TRBV4-1 and TRBJ2-7; TRBD2 might be the D (6 bases). Trimming took 1 base from V and 2 from J, leaving 18 bases between them. The length of the CDR3 is 17 residues. Germline V gene sequence: CDR1 MGHRA, CDR2 YSYEKL. The CDR3 sequence is CASSQGGLGGIAYEQYF. Written as DNA, the CDR3 is TGCGCCAGCAGCCAAGGGGGCCTCGGCGGGATCGCCTACGAGCAGTACTTC.

By its share, this clonotype is medium-sized (0.01 to 0.1%). The chain uses TRBV2 and TRBJ2-7, with D unclear. Trimming left V 2 bases short and J 5 bases short, with 1 base between. Germline assignment: CDR1 SNHLY and CDR2 FYNNEI. This CDR3 comprises 10 residues. This CDR3 reads CASSENEQYF. The CDR3 DNA sequence: TGTGCCAGCAGTGAAAACGAGCAGTACTTC.

This clonotype occurred many times. The chain employs TRBV7-9 and TRBJ2-7, with 8 bases that match TRBD1. This CDR3 is 15 amino acids long. The germline gives CDR1 SEHNR, CDR2 FQNEAQ (reference sequence). Trimming removed 7 bases from V and 3 bases from J; junction bases left unmatched: 11. The CDR3 coding sequence is TGTGCCAGCATACAAGAGGCAGGGGGCGGCTACGAGCAGTACTTC. This gives the protein CASIQEAGGGYEQYF.

This clonotype was picked up many times. The chain employs TRBV5-1 and TRBJ2-3; a weak D match, TRBD2 (7 bases). Per germline, CDR1 SGHRS and CDR2 YFSETQ. This CDR3 contains 15 residues. Trimming pared 2 bases from V and 5 bases from J, leaving 15 bases between. CDR3 bases: TGCGCCAGCAGCTTTAGGGGGGGGGCCTTAGATACGCAGTATTTT. It encodes CASSFRGGALDTQYF.

Many counts were recorded for this clonotype. The chain recombines TRBV6-6 with TRBJ2-3; 9 bases are a match to TRBD2. This CDR3 spans 13 amino acids. The trim removed 7 bases at V and 7 bases at J, leaving 6 bases unmatched. Germline V gene data show CDR1 as MNHNY and CDR2 as SVGAGI (reference sequence). The CDR3 region is CASKASGTYTQYF. CDR3 nucleotide sequence: TGTGCCAGCAAGGCTAGCGGGACGTATACGCAGTATTTT.

There are many counts of this clonotype. This chain links TRBV20-1 with TRBJ2-3, with D unresolved. The germline V gene has CDR1 DFQATT and CDR2 SNEGSKA (reference sequence). There are 13 residues in the CDR3. Trimming pared 1 base from V and 0 bases from J, leaving 5 bases between. The CDR3 bases are TGCAGTGCTAGAGGATATAGCACAGATACGCAGTATTTT. Amino acid sequence: CSARGYSTDTQYF.

As to this clonotype: This sequence may be a read error, since a much larger clone differs from it by one base. The chain carries TRBV7-9 and TRBJ2-2; 8 positions agree with TRBD2. This CDR3 is 18 amino acids long. The germline V gene encodes CDR1 SEHNR and CDR2 FQNEAQ (reference sequence). The V gene end was trimmed by 5 bases and the J gene end by 1 base; junction bases not matched to a gene: 12. CDR3 protein: CASSQGGVAGRNTGELFF. CDR3 sequence (DNA): TGTGCCAGCAGCCAAGGTGGGGTAGCGGGGCGGAACACCGGGGAGCTGTTTTTT. The whole variable domain, filled in from reference TRBV7-9 and TRBJ2-2, reads DTGVSQNPRHKITKRGQNVTFRCDPISEHNRLYWYRQTLGQGPEFLTYFQNEAQLEKSRLLSDRFSAERPKGSFSTLEIQRTEQGDSAMYLCASSQGGVAGRNTGELFFGEGSRLTVL.